Ten or more counts support the clone carrying this T cell receptor beta chain. TCRdb's copy holds only in-frame clones and misses some; the assay was immunoSEQ multiplex PCR. The table has approximately 53,000 clones, 90% seen once. The V end lost 4 bases, the J end lost 3 bases, and 18 bases lay between the germline ends. CDR1 is MGHRA and CDR2 is YSYEKL in the germline V gene. The CDR3 is 16 amino acids. These data belong to a study of T cell changes during pregnancy in multiple sclerosis. This chain uses TRBV4-1 with TRBJ1-1, with a possible D match to TRBD1 (5 bases). The clonotype comes from a female donor in good health, enrolled as a control in a pregnancy study. The material was peripheral blood, obtained after pregnancy. In DNA form, the CDR3 reads TGCGCCAGCAGCCCGATAGGCAGGGTTCTGGACACTGAAGCTTTCTTT. This gives the protein CASSPIGRVLDTEAFF.